Listed below are T cell receptor beta chains from one sample, sequenced in a study of early T cells in non-severe SARS-CoV-2 infection. TCRdb redid the calling of the 5' RACE reads with MiXCR, one entry per CDR3 protein. This sample has around 75,000 distinct CDR3 sequences, with approximately 9.5% found just once. Sequencing was done on a sample of whole blood. The receptors were sampled from an adult who was a healthcare worker with PCR-confirmed SARS-CoV-2 infection or an uninfected control (not recorded which). Both conserved end residues are part of each CDR3. Each record gives: CDR3 DNA, CDR3 protein, J gene, D gene, V gene, CDR3 length, clone size. A D gene is named only where the DNA matches it firmly. Size values are once, few and many counts, or a class for expanded clones, and some rows have none.

TGTGCCAGCAGCTTCTCGGGGGAGCGGAAGGACAAAAACATTCAGTACTTC	CASSFSGERKDKNIQYF	TRBJ2-4	.	TRBV11-1	17	.
TGTGCCAGCAGCCCCAGCGGGGGGGCCAATACGCAGTATTTT	CASSPSGGANTQYF	TRBJ2-3	TRBD2	TRBV7-3	14	.
TGTGCCAGCAGTCCCGGGACAGAGGATGAAAAACTGTTTTTT	CASSPGTEDEKLFF	TRBJ1-4	TRBD1	TRBV28	14	.
TGTGCCAGCAGCTCGCGGAGCGGGGGGTGGGACACCGGGGAGCTGTTTTTT	CASSSRSGGWDTGELFF	TRBJ2-2	TRBD2	TRBV7-8	17	few
TGTGCCAGCAACAGGGATACCACCGGGGAGCTGTTTTTT	CASNRDTTGELFF	TRBJ2-2	.	TRBV6-5	13	few
TGCAGTGCCGGGACAGGGGCTTTCTCTGGAAACACCATATATTTT	CSAGTGAFSGNTIYF	TRBJ1-3	TRBD1	TRBV20-1	15	.
TGTGCCAGCAGCGTAGCGGAACTAGCGGGGGTAGATACGCAGTATTTT	CASSVAELAGVDTQYF	TRBJ2-3	TRBD2	TRBV9	16	few
TGCAGTGCCTATGACAGGGGGGGCAATCAGCCCCAGCATTTT	CSAYDRGGNQPQHF	TRBJ1-5	TRBD1	TRBV20-1	14	many
TGCAGCGTTGGCACTATACGGAGGGACACTGAAGCTTTCTTT	CSVGTIRRDTEAFF	TRBJ1-1	.	TRBV29-1	14	many
TGTGCCATCAGTGAGTCTTTGAGCGGGATTGGGAGAAATGAGCAGTTCTTC	CAISESLSGIGRNEQFF	TRBJ2-1	TRBD2	TRBV10-3	17	.